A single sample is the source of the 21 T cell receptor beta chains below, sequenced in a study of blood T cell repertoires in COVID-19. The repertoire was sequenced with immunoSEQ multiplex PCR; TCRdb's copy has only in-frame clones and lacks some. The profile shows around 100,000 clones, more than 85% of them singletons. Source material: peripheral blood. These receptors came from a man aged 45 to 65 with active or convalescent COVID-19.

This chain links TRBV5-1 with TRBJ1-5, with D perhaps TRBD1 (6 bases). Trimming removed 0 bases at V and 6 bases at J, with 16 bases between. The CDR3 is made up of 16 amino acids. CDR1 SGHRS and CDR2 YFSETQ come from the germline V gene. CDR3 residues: CASSLGARGPGQPQHF. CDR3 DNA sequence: TGCGCCAGCAGCTTGGGGGCGCGGGGGCCAGGTCAGCCCCAGCATTTT.

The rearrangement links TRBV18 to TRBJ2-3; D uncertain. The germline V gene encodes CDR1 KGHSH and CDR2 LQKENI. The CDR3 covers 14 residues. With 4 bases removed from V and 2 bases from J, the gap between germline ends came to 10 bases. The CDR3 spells CASSQNEFTDTQYF. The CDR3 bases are TGTGCCAGCTCACAAAATGAGTTCACAGATACGCAGTATTTT.

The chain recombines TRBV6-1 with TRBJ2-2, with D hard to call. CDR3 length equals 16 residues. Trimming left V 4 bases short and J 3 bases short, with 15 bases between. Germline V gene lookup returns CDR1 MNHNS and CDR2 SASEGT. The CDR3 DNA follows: TGTGCCAGCAGTGCCGGGTTCTCCGTGGACACCGGGGAGCTGTTTTTT. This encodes CASSAGFSVDTGELFF.

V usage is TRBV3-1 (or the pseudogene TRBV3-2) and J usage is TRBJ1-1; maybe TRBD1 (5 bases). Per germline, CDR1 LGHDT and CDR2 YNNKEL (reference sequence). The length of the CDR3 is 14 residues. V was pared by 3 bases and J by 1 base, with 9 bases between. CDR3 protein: CASSHTTGNTEAFF. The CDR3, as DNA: TGTGCCAGCAGCCATACTACAGGGAACACTGAAGCTTTCTTT.

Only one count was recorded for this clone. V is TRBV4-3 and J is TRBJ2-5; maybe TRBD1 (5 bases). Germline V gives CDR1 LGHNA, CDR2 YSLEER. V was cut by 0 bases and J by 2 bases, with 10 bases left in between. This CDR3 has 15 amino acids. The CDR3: CASSQDLGEQETQYF. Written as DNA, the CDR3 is TGCGCCAGCAGCCAAGATCTAGGGGAACAAGAGACCCAGTACTTC.

CDR3 nucleotide sequence: TGTGCCACCAGTGATTTTTACCGGGACTCCATTCAGTATTTT. Its protein is CATSDFYRDSIQYF. V usage is TRBV24-1 and J usage is TRBJ2-3, with D possibly being TRBD2 (6 bases). The CDR3 length is 14 residues. Germline assignment: CDR1 KGHDR and CDR2 SFDVKD. V lost 1 base to trimming and J lost 12 bases, with 16 bases between them.

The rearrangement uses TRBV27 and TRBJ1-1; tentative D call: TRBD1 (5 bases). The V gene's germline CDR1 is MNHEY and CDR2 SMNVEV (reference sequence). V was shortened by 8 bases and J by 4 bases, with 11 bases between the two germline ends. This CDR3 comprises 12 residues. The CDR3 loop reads CASYRSFTEAFF. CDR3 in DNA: TGTGCCAGCTACAGGTCCTTCACTGAAGCTTTCTTT.

CDR3 region: CASSKDTYNQPQHF. The CDR3 DNA reads TGTGCCAGCAGTAAGGACACATACAATCAGCCCCAGCATTTT. The chain has TRBV6-2 or TRBV6-3 and TRBJ1-5, with a tentative D call TRBD1 (5 bases). V shed 5 bases and J shed 3 bases, with 11 bases lying between them. Germline assignment: CDR1 MNHEY and CDR2 SVGEGT. The CDR3 length is 14 residues.

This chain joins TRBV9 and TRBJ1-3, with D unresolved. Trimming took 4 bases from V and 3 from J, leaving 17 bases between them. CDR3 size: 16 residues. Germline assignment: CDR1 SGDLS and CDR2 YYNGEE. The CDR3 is CASSQLPLVDGNTIYF. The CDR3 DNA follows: TGTGCCAGCAGCCAACTCCCCCTGGTCGATGGAAACACCATATATTTT.

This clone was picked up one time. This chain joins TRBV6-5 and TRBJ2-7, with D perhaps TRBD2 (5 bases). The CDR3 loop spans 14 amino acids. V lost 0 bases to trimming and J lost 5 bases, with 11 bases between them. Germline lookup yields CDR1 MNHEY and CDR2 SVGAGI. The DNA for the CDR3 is TGTGCCAGCAGTTACTCCCATCTAGCCCACGAGCAGTACTTC. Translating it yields CASSYSHLAHEQYF.

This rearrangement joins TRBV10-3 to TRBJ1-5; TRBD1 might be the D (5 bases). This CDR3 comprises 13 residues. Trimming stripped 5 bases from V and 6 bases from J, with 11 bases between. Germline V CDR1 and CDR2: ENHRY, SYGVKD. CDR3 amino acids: CAISPGMGQPQHF. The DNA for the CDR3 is TGTGCCATCAGTCCAGGGATGGGTCAGCCCCAGCATTTT.

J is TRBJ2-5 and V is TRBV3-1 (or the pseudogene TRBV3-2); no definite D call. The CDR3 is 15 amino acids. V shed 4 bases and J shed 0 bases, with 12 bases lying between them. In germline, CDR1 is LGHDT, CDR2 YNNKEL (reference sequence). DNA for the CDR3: TGTGCCAGCAGCCCTAACTCGATCTACCAAGAGACCCAGTACTTC. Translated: CASSPNSIYQETQYF.

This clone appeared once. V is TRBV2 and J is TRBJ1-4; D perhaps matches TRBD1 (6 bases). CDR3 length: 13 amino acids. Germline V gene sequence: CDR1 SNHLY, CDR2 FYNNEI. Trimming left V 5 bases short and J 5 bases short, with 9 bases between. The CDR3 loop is CASSRDTNEKLFF. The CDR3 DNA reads TGTGCCAGCAGTCGGGACACAAATGAAAAACTGTTTTTT.

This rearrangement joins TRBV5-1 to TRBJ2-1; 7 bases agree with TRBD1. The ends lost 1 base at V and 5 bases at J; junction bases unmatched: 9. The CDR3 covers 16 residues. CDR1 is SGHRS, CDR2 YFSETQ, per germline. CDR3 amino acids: CASSLTTGTDNNEQFF. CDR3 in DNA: TGCGCCAGCAGCTTGACCACCGGGACAGACAACAATGAGCAGTTCTTC. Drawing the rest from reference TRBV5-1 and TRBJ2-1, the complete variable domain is KAGVTQTPRYLIKTRGQQVTLSCSPISGHRSVSWYQQTPGQGLQFLFEYFSETQRNKGNFPGRFSGRQFSNSRSEMNVSTLELGDSALYLCASSLTTGTDNNEQFFGPGTRLTVL.

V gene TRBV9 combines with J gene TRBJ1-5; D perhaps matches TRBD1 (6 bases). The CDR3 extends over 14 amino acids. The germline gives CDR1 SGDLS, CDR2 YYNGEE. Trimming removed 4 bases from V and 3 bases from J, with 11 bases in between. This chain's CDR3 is CASSTGQINQPQHF. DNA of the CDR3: TGTGCCAGCAGCACAGGACAGATCAATCAGCCCCAGCATTTT.

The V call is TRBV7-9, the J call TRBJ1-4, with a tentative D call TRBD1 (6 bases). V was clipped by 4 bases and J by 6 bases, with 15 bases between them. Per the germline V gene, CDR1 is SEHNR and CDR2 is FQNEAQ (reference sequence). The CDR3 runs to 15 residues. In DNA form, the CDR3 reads TGTGCCAGCAGCTCAATACAGGGTACTGATGAAAAACTGTTTTTT. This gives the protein CASSSIQGTDEKLFF.

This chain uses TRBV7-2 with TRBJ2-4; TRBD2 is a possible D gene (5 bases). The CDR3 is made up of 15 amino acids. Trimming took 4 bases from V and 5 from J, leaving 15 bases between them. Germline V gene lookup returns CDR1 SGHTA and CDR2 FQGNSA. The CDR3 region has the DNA TGTGCCAGCAGCTCATACTGGAGGCTGGAAAACATTCAGTACTTC. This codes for CASSSYWRLENIQYF. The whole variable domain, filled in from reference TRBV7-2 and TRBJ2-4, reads GAGVSQSPSNKVTEKGKDVELRCDPISGHTALYWYRQSLGQGLEFLIYFQGNSAPDKSGLPSDRFSAERTGGSVSTLTIQRTQQEDSAVYLCASSSYWRLENIQYFGAGTRLSVL.

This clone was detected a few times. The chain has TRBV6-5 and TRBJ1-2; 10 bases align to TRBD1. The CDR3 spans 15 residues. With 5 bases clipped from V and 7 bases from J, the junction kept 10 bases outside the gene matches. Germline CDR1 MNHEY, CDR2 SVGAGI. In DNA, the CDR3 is TGTGCCAGCAGTAGTCGAGCGACAGGGGGCCTTGGCTACACCTTC. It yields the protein CASSSRATGGLGYTF.

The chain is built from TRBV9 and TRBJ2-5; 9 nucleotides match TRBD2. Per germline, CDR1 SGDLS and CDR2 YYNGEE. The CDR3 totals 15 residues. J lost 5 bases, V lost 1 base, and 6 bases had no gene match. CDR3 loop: CASSVTLAGAETQYF. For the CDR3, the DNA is TGTGCCAGCAGCGTAACTTTAGCGGGGGCCGAGACCCAGTACTTC.

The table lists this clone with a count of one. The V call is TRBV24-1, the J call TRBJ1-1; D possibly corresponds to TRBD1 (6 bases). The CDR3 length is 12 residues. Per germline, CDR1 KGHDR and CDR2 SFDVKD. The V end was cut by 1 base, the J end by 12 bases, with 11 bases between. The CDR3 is CATSDFPGETFF. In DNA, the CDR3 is TGTGCCACCAGTGATTTTCCAGGGGAAACTTTCTTT.

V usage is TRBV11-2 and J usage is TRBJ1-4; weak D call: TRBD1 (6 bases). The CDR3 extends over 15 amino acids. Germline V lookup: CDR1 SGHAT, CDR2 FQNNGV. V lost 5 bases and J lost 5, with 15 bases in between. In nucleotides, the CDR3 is TGTGCCAGCAGCCGACTTGGGACAATAAATGAAAAACTGTTTTTT. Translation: CASSRLGTINEKLFF. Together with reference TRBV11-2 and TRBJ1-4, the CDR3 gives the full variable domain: EAGVAQSPRYKIIEKRQSVAFWCNPISGHATLYWYQQILGQGPKLLIQFQNNGVVDDSQLPKDRFSAERLKGVDSTLKIQPAKLEDSAVYLCASSRLGTINEKLFFGSGTQLSVL.